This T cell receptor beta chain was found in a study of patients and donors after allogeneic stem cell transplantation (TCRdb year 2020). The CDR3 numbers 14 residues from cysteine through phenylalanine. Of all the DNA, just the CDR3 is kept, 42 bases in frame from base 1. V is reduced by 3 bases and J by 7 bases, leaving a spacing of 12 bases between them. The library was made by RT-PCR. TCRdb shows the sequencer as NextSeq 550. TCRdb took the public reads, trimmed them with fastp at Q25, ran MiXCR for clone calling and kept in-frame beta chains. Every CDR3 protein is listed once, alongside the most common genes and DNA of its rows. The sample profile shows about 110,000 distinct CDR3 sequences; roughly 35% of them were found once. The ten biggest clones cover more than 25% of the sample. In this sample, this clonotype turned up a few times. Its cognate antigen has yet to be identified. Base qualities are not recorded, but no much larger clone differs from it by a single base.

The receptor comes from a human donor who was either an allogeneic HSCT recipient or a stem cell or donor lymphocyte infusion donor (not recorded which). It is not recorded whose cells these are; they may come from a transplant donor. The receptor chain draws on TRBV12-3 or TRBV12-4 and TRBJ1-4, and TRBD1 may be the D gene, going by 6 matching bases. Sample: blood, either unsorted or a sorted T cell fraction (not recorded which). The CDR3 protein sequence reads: CASSLRGGGEKLFF. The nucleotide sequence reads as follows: TGTGCCAGCAGTTTGAGGGGGGGTGGTGAAAAACTGTTTTTT.